This TCR beta chain was obtained from a study of liver allograft versus peripheral blood T cells. On the study more broadly: Comparisons were made between T cell receptor repertoires found in transplanted livers and those circulating in recipients' peripheral blood. The study's findings and limits: Reportedly, the T cell receptor repertoires present inside liver allografts differed from those in peripheral blood.

Trimming left V 0 bases short and J 9 bases short, with 13 bases between. Germline V gives CDR1 SGHDT, CDR2 YYEEEE. This CDR3 region has 14 residues. TCRdb independently ran MiXCR on the reads; one entry per CDR3 protein. The sample lists about 5,100 distinct CDR3 sequences; about 17% were seen once. As to this clonotype: The antigen is undetermined.

The chain uses TRBV5-6 and TRBJ1-5, with a weak D call TRBD1 (5 bases). This clonotype was sampled from a human patient who had a liver transplant. Some T cells may be provided by the graft donor. In DNA, the CDR3 is TGTGCCAGCAGCTTGGGAGTCAGGGAGTGGCCCCAGCATTTT. As protein: CASSLGVREWPQHF.